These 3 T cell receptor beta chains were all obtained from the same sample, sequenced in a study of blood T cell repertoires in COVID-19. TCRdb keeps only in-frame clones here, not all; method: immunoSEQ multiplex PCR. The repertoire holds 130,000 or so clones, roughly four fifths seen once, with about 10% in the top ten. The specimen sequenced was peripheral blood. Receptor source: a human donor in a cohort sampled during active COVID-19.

The CDR3 region is CSAPHGGTQYF. CDR3 bases: TGCAGCGCCCCTCACGGGGGGACCCAGTACTTC. The V and J genes are TRBV29-1 and TRBJ2-5; perhaps TRBD2 as D (6 bases). V was clipped by 7 bases and J by 7 bases, with 13 bases between them. The length of the CDR3 is 11 residues. Germline V lookup: CDR1 SQVTM, CDR2 ANQGSEA. Together with reference TRBV29-1 and TRBJ2-5, the CDR3 gives the full variable domain: SAVISQKPSRDICQRGTSLTIQCQVDSQVTMMFWYRQQPGQSLTLIATANQGSEATYESGFVIDKFPISRPNLTFSTLTVSNMSPEDSSIYLCSAPHGGTQYFGPGTRLLVL.

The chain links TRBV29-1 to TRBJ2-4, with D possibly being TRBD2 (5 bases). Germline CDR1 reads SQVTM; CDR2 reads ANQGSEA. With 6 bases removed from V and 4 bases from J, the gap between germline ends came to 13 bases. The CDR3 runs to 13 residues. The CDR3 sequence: CSVERELKNIQYF. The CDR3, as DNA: TGCAGCGTGGAGAGGGAGCTTAAAAACATTCAGTACTTC.

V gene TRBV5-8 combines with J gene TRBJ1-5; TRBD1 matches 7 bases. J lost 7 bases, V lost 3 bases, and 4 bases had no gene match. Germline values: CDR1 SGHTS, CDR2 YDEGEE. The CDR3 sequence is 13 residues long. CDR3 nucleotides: TGTGCCAGCAGCTCTACAGGGGCCCAGCCCCAGCATTTT. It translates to CASSSTGAQPQHF. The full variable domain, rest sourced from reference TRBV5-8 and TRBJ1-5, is EAGVTQSPTHLIKTRGQQATLRCSPISGHTSVYWYQQALGLGLQFLLWYDEGEERNRGNFPPRFSGRQFPNYSSELNVNALELEDSALYLCASSSTGAQPQHFGDGTRLSIL.